Following are 27 T cell receptor beta chains from one sample sequenced in a study of cytomegalovirus exposure and HLA in healthy donors. The study ran its PCR with 60 Vbeta and 13 Jbeta primers. Profiled with immunoSEQ multiplex PCR; TCRdb holds only in-frame clones, not every one. The sample yields more than 95,000 clones, around 80% seen once. The sample was PBMCs. The receptors stem from a woman aged 55-70 years in good health and CMV-seropositive.

V is TRBV7-6 and J is TRBJ2-7; 9 positions match TRBD1. The CDR3 is 16 residues long. The trim removed 2 bases at V and 2 bases at J, leaving 7 bases unmatched. Germline V lookup: CDR1 SGHVS, CDR2 FNYEAQ. The CDR3 DNA is TGTGCCAGCAGCTTAATATCACAGGGGGCCGCCTACGAGCAGTACTTC. This sequence encodes CASSLISQGAAYEQYF.

The chain uses TRBV15 and TRBJ1-2; weak D call: TRBD1 (6 bases). The V and J ends lost 5 bases and 4 bases respectively, with 20 bases between them. The CDR3 consists of 16 residues. Germline values: CDR1 LNHNV, CDR2 YYDKDF (reference sequence). CDR3 sequence reads: CATSAGATGWLYGYTF. In DNA form, the CDR3 reads TGTGCCACCAGCGCGGGGGCAACAGGGTGGCTCTATGGCTACACCTTC.

The chain joins TRBV7-9 to TRBJ2-5, with D possibly being TRBD2 (5 bases). The CDR3 is 14 amino acids. The V gene's germline CDR1 is SEHNR and CDR2 FQNEAQ (reference sequence). Trimming stripped 2 bases from V and 3 bases from J, with 10 bases between. The DNA of the CDR3 is TGTGCCAGCAGCTTATTAGCGCAGGAAGAGACCCAGTACTTC. It codes for CASSLLAQEETQYF.

The chain joins TRBV30 to TRBJ1-1, with D unresolved. Trimming removed 3 bases at V and 6 bases at J, with 14 bases between. The CDR3 runs 13 residues. Germline loops: CDR1 GTSNPN, CDR2 SVGIG (reference sequence). The CDR3 here is CAWRVGAGAEAFF. For the CDR3, the DNA is TGTGCCTGGAGGGTAGGAGCTGGCGCTGAAGCTTTCTTT.

J is TRBJ1-6 and V is TRBV6-4, with D tentatively TRBD1 (5 bases). CDR1 and CDR2 from the germline V gene are MRHNA and SNTAGT. V was pared by 3 bases and J by 10 bases, with 16 bases between. The CDR3 consists of 15 residues. Written as DNA, the CDR3 is TGTGCCAGCAGTGAGGTCGGCGGCTCAGGGTCACCCCTCCACTTT. Its translation: CASSEVGGSGSPLHF.

The chain combines TRBV6-6 with TRBJ1-4; 9 nucleotides agree with TRBD1. Trimming at V came to 8 bases and at J to 0 bases, leaving 4 bases not matched to a gene. CDR1 and CDR2 from the germline V gene are MNHNY and SVGAGI (reference sequence). This CDR3 comprises 15 residues. As DNA, the CDR3 is TGTGCCAGCCATGGACAGGGGTCAACTAATGAAAAACTGTTTTTT. It yields the protein CASHGQGSTNEKLFF.

V and J are TRBV19 and TRBJ1-2, with D unresolved. CDR1 and CDR2 from the germline V gene are LNHDA and SQIVND (reference sequence). The CDR3 has 15 residues. Trimming left V 7 bases short and J 8 bases short, with 23 bases between. In nucleotides, the CDR3 is TGTGCCAGTAATCCTACCCGAGGTCTTCCCGGGGGCTACACCTTC. Residues: CASNPTRGLPGGYTF.

The chain has TRBV19 and TRBJ1-5; D is perhaps TRBD1 (5 bases). From germline, CDR1 is LNHDA and CDR2 SQIVND (reference sequence). The V and J ends lost 6 bases and 2 bases respectively, with 14 bases between them. The CDR3 extends over 15 amino acids. CDR3 protein: CASSPGSRGNQPQHF. DNA for the CDR3: TGTGCCAGTAGCCCAGGGTCTCGGGGCAATCAGCCCCAGCATTTT.

This clone has only one observation. The chain carries TRBV9 and TRBJ1-5, with 9 bases matching TRBD1. Losses at the gene ends were 4 bases for V and 7 bases for J; bases not matched to a gene: 9. The germline CDR1 and CDR2 sequences are SGDLS and YYNGEE. The CDR3 has 15 amino acids. DNA of the CDR3: TGTGCCAGCAGCAGGAGGGACAGGGTTGACCAGCCCCAGCATTTT. This translates into CASSRRDRVDQPQHF.

The CDR3 region has the DNA TGTGCCAGCAGCTTGGGGACTAGCGGGAGCTACGAGCAGTACTTC. Translation gives CASSLGTSGSYEQYF. The chain joins TRBV7-2 to TRBJ2-7; 14 nucleotides align to TRBD2. The CDR3 covers 15 residues. Losses at the gene ends were 3 bases for V and 3 bases for J; bases not matched to a gene: 1. CDR1 and CDR2 from the germline V gene are SGHTA and FQGNSA.

V gene TRBV5-4 combines with J gene TRBJ1-2; the match to TRBD1 covers 7 bases. Germline V gene data show CDR1 as SGHNT and CDR2 as YYREEE (reference sequence). The CDR3 runs to 15 residues. With V trimmed by 4 bases and J by 6 bases, 12 bases remained unmatched. In DNA form, the CDR3 reads TGTGCCAGCAGCCCCGGAGGAGGGGGCGGCCATGGCTACACCTTC. Amino acids: CASSPGGGGGHGYTF.

V gene TRBV18 combines with J gene TRBJ1-5; no clear D. From germline, CDR1 is KGHSH and CDR2 LQKENI. CDR3 length equals 14 residues. V lost 2 bases to trimming and J lost 7 bases, with 12 bases between them. CDR3 sequence: CASSPSRGLQPQHF. CDR3 nucleotide sequence: TGTGCCAGCTCACCATCTCGAGGGCTCCAGCCCCAGCATTTT.

This clone was seen a handful of times. The chain combines TRBV19 with TRBJ1-2, with D possibly being TRBD1 (6 bases). Germline V gene sequence: CDR1 LNHDA, CDR2 SQIVND (reference sequence). The CDR3 is made up of 14 amino acids. The CDR3 protein is CAIFSGQPFYGYTF. Here the CDR3 DNA reads TGTGCTATATTCTCAGGACAGCCGTTCTATGGCTACACCTTC.

The chain joins TRBV21-1 to TRBJ1-6; the tabulated D call, TRBD1, remains unverified against the DNA. TRBV21-1 is a recognized pseudogene. The CDR3 extends over 15 amino acids. CDR3 coding DNA: TGTGCCAGCCCCCCAGGACAGGGGAGAAATTCACCCCTCCACTTT. It encodes CASPPGQGRNSPLHF.

The CDR3 DNA reads TGTGCCAGCAGCCTAGGACAAAAAGAGACCCAGTACTTC. It codes for CASSLGQKETQYF. The chain joins TRBV7-3 to TRBJ2-5, with D perhaps matching TRBD1 (5 bases). This CDR3 has 13 amino acids. V lost 5 bases and J 3 bases, leaving 10 bases between the germline ends. Germline CDR1 and CDR2: SGHTA and FQGTGA.

CDR3 protein: CASSAYRGGAGELFF. CDR3 bases: TGTGCCAGCAGCGCCTACAGGGGTGGCGCCGGGGAGCTGTTTTTT. This chain connects TRBV7-3 to TRBJ2-2; 7 bases fit TRBD1. This CDR3 contains 15 residues. With 5 bases clipped from V and 6 bases from J, the junction kept 9 bases outside the gene matches. Germline CDR1 SGHTA, CDR2 FQGTGA.

This clone occurred once. The chain links TRBV5-4 to TRBJ1-6, with unresolved D. The CDR3 extends over 13 amino acids. Germline V gives CDR1 SGHNT, CDR2 YYREEE (reference sequence). V was cut by 0 bases and J by 7 bases, with 5 bases left in between. CDR3 loop: CASSLELNSPLHF. CDR3 DNA: TGTGCCAGCAGCTTGGAGCTGAATTCACCCCTCCACTTT.

The genes are TRBV7-2 and TRBJ1-2; TRBD1 might be the D (5 bases). The V end lost 3 bases, the J end lost 4 bases, and 9 bases lay between the germline ends. Germline V gene lookup returns CDR1 SGHTA and CDR2 FQGNSA. The CDR3 covers 13 residues. CDR3 region: CASSFGDSYGYTF. CDR3 in DNA: TGTGCCAGCAGCTTTGGGGACTCCTATGGCTACACCTTC.

DNA for the CDR3: TGTGCCAGCAGTTCGACAGGGGACCTTTATTCACCCCTCCACTTT. Its translation: CASSSTGDLYSPLHF. The chain recombines TRBV6-5 with TRBJ1-6; TRBD1 aligns across 8 bases. J gave up 8 bases and V 4 bases, and 7 bases lay outside the gene matches. The CDR3 consists of 15 residues. Germline lookup yields CDR1 MNHEY and CDR2 SVGAGI.

The chain has TRBV30 and TRBJ1-1; weak D call: TRBD1 (6 bases). The CDR3 runs to 13 residues. The germline V gene encodes CDR1 GTSNPN and CDR2 SVGIG (reference sequence). The V end lost 7 bases, the J end lost 1 base, and 13 bases lay between the germline ends. The CDR3 DNA reads as TGTGCCTCGAAGGGGACATCGAACACTGAAGCTTTCTTT. It translates to CASKGTSNTEAFF.

V is TRBV30 and J is TRBJ1-5; TRBD1 matches at 8 bases. CDR1 is GTSNPN and CDR2 is SVGIG in the germline V gene (reference sequence). V lost 5 bases, J lost 2 bases, and 8 bases stayed unmatched. The CDR3 contains 15 residues. CDR3 amino acids: CAWEGQGRGNQPQHF. The DNA for the CDR3 is TGTGCCTGGGAAGGACAGGGTAGGGGCAATCAGCCCCAGCATTTT.

The genes are TRBV29-1 and TRBJ2-2, with D unresolved. The V and J ends lost 4 bases and 0 bases respectively, with 3 bases between them. Germline V lookup: CDR1 SQVTM, CDR2 ANQGSEA. The CDR3 totals 12 residues. The CDR3 loop is CSVAANTGELFF. CDR3 sequence (DNA): TGCAGCGTTGCAGCGAACACCGGGGAGCTGTTTTTT.

The chain joins TRBV13 to TRBJ1-4; D perhaps matches TRBD1 (5 bases). The CDR3 spans 16 residues. V was cut by 2 bases and J by 0 bases, with 10 bases left in between. Germline V gene data show CDR1 as PRHDT and CDR2 as FYEKMQ (reference sequence). CDR3 residues: CASSLNQGATNEKLFF. The CDR3 DNA follows: TGTGCCAGCAGCTTAAATCAGGGTGCAACTAATGAAAAACTGTTTTTT.

This chain connects TRBV7-9 to TRBJ2-1; D is perhaps TRBD2 (6 bases). The CDR3 totals 15 residues. The V and J ends lost 1 base and 7 bases respectively, with 14 bases between them. CDR1 and CDR2 from the germline V gene are SEHNR and FQNEAQ (reference sequence). CDR3 sequence reads: CASSLDLAQWNEQFF. The CDR3 DNA is TGTGCCAGCAGCTTAGATCTAGCGCAATGGAATGAGCAGTTCTTC.

The rearrangement joins TRBV10-3 to TRBJ1-5, with D uncertain. Germline V gene data show CDR1 as ENHRY and CDR2 as SYGVKD. V was pared by 0 bases and J by 4 bases, with 10 bases between. The CDR3 covers 15 residues. CDR3 protein: CAISESIGENQPQHF. The CDR3 DNA sequence: TGTGCCATCAGTGAGTCGATCGGGGAAAATCAGCCCCAGCATTTT.

The V call is TRBV30, the J call TRBJ1-6; tentatively, D is TRBD1 (5 bases). V lost 3 bases to trimming and J lost 10 bases, with 13 bases between them. Germline CDR1 and CDR2: GTSNPN and SVGIG (reference sequence). The CDR3 is 13 residues long. This CDR3 reads CAWSPEWGSPLHF. CDR3 in DNA: TGTGCCTGGAGCCCCGAGTGGGGCTCACCCCTCCACTTT.

The chain couples TRBV7-3 to TRBJ1-1, with a weak D call TRBD1 (6 bases). V was pared by 5 bases and J by 0 bases, with 13 bases between. Per the germline V gene, CDR1 is SGHTA and CDR2 is FQGTGA. CDR3 size: 15 residues. The CDR3 sequence: CASSPQGSMNTEAFF. As DNA, the CDR3 is TGTGCCAGCAGCCCTCAGGGGTCCATGAACACTGAAGCTTTCTTT.